The 3 T cell receptor beta chains reported below all come from one sample, sequenced in a study of OX40 agonist ivuxolimab in advanced cancers. Assay: immunoSEQ multiplex PCR; the TCRdb copy retains only in-frame clones and omits some. There are 65,000 to 80,000 clones in the sample; roughly 86% occur only once, and approximately 0.8% lies in the top ten. Sequenced material: CD4+ or CD8+ T cells sorted from blood, taken in a trial of the OX40 agonist ivuxolimab. The receptors were gathered from an adult with an advanced solid tumor such as melanoma, head and neck, liver or kidney cancer.

J is TRBJ2-4 and V is TRBV4-1, with 7 bases fitting TRBD2. The ends lost 4 bases at V and 7 bases at J; junction bases unmatched: 13. Germline-derived CDR1 and CDR2 are MGHRA and YSYEKL. The CDR3 extends over 16 amino acids. The CDR3 spells CASSPFGGTTLNIQYF. CDR3 sequence (DNA): TGCGCCAGCAGCCCCTTCGGTGGGACTACCCTTAACATTCAGTACTTC.

This chain joins TRBV18 and TRBJ2-7; 9 bases align to TRBD1. CDR1 KGHSH and CDR2 LQKENI come from the germline V gene. CDR3 length: 15 residues. Trimming took 0 bases from V and 3 from J; bases not matched to a gene: 3. Here the CDR3 reads CASSPPTGGSYEQYF. In DNA form, the CDR3 reads TGTGCCAGCTCACCACCGACAGGGGGGAGCTACGAGCAGTACTTC.

The chain recombines TRBV5-1 with TRBJ2-1, with 11 bases fitting TRBD2. Germline trimming cut 4 bases from V and 5 bases from J; bases unmatched to any gene: 5. This CDR3 contains 15 residues. Germline CDR1 SGHRS, CDR2 YFSETQ. CDR3 protein: CASSSGTSGHNEQFF. The CDR3 nucleotides are TGCGCCAGCAGCAGCGGGACTAGCGGCCACAATGAGCAGTTCTTC.